These T cell receptor beta chains were read from a single sample in a study of early stage breast cancer tumors. Generated by immunoSEQ multiplex PCR, the TCRdb table keeps only in-frame clones and is missing some. The table has about 9,700 clones, around 76% seen once. The sample consisted of normal breast tissue next to the tumor. All receptors derive from a person aged 35-49 years with breast cancer. Both conserved end residues are part of each CDR3. A D gene is named only where the DNA matches it firmly. Size tells how often a clone was seen (once, few, many) or the class of an expanded clone, and some rows leave it out.

clone size: .; J gene: TRBJ2-7; V gene: TRBV14; D gene: TRBD2; CDR3 DNA: TGTGCCAGCAGCCCATTAATACCAGCGGGAGCTAGCGAGCAGTACTTC; CDR3 protein: CASSPLIPAGASEQYF
clone size: large; J gene: TRBJ2-4; V gene: TRBV6-1; D gene: TRBD1; CDR3 DNA: TGTGCCAGCAGTGAAGACGCCGGGACAGGTTCAAACATTCAGTACTTC; CDR3 protein: CASSEDAGTGSNIQYF
clone size: .; J gene: TRBJ2-1; V gene: TRBV19; D gene: .; CDR3 DNA: TGTGCCAGTAGTTACGTAGGGACTTATAGGGGTAACAATGAGCAGTTCTTC; CDR3 protein: CASSYVGTYRGNNEQFF
clone size: medium-sized; J gene: TRBJ2-3; V gene: TRBV6-4; D gene: TRBD2; CDR3 DNA: TGTGCCAGCAGTGACTCTCTAGCGGGAGCAGATACGCAGTATTTT; CDR3 protein: CASSDSLAGADTQYF
clone size: few; J gene: TRBJ2-3; V gene: TRBV7-3; D gene: TRBD2; CDR3 DNA: TGTGCCAGCAGCTTACAGCGGGAGTGCACAGATACGCAGTATTTT; CDR3 protein: CASSLQRECTDTQYF
clone size: .; J gene: TRBJ2-7; V gene: TRBV19; D gene: .; CDR3 DNA: TGTGCCAGTAGTACTGGGGAATACTCCTACGAGCAGTACTTC; CDR3 protein: CASSTGEYSYEQYF
clone size: .; J gene: TRBJ1-5; V gene: TRBV27; D gene: TRBD1; CDR3 DNA: TGTGCCAGCAGACGAGGGGGCTCCGCCGGGGATCAGCCCCAGCATTTT; CDR3 protein: CASRRGGSAGDQPQHF
clone size: once; J gene: TRBJ1-3; V gene: TRBV30; D gene: .; CDR3 DNA: TGTGCCTGGAGTTTCACACCTGGAAACACCATATATTTT; CDR3 protein: CAWSFTPGNTIYF
clone size: .; J gene: TRBJ1-1; V gene: TRBV29-1; D gene: .; CDR3 DNA: TGCAGCGCCTCGAGGGGCCAGAACACTGAAGCTTTCTTT; CDR3 protein: CSASRGQNTEAFF
clone size: .; J gene: TRBJ2-3; V gene: TRBV19; D gene: TRBD2; CDR3 DNA: TGTGCCAGTAGTATACGAAGGACTAGCGGCCGGGGTACAGATACGCAGTATTTT; CDR3 protein: CASSIRRTSGRGTDTQYF
clone size: .; J gene: TRBJ2-7; V gene: TRBV5-1; D gene: TRBD2; CDR3 DNA: TGCGCCAGCAGCTTGGAAATAGCGGGAGGCCTATACGAGCAGTACTTC; CDR3 protein: CASSLEIAGGLYEQYF
clone size: .; J gene: TRBJ2-6; V gene: TRBV19; D gene: .; CDR3 DNA: TGTGCCAGTAGTATGGGGGCGCCGCGCTCTGGGGCCAACGTCCTGACTTTC; CDR3 protein: CASSMGAPRSGANVLTF
clone size: .; J gene: TRBJ2-1; V gene: TRBV7-8; D gene: .; CDR3 DNA: TGTGCCAGCAGCGCCTTAAACTACTCCCCTCACAATGAGCAGTTCTTC; CDR3 protein: CASSALNYSPHNEQFF
clone size: .; J gene: TRBJ2-7; V gene: TRBV2; D gene: .; CDR3 DNA: TGTGCCGGGGGAGGCGGCTACTCCTACGAGCAGTACTTC; CDR3 protein: CAGGGGYSYEQYF
clone size: .; J gene: TRBJ1-1; V gene: TRBV15; D gene: .; CDR3 DNA: TGTGCCACCAGCAGATCCCCTCAGGTGAACACTGAAGCTTTCTTT; CDR3 protein: CATSRSPQVNTEAFF
clone size: .; J gene: TRBJ2-7; V gene: TRBV5-4; D gene: TRBD1; CDR3 DNA: TGTGCCAGCAGCCACGCAACTCGACAGGGGGAGGGGCCACAGTACTTC; CDR3 protein: CASSHATRQGEGPQYF
clone size: few; J gene: TRBJ2-3; V gene: TRBV5-6; D gene: TRBD1; CDR3 DNA: TGTGCCAGCAGCTCTAAGACAGGGAGACTCACAGATACGCAGTATTTT; CDR3 protein: CASSSKTGRLTDTQYF
clone size: once; J gene: TRBJ2-7; V gene: TRBV11-2; D gene: TRBD2; CDR3 DNA: TGTGCCAGCAGCTTAGGACTAGCGGGAGCCCACGAGCAGTACTTC; CDR3 protein: CASSLGLAGAHEQYF